Reported below is one TCR beta chain. No antigen is known for it. Germline CDR1 MGHRA, CDR2 YSYEKL. The CDR3 totals 17 residues. The V end lost 3 bases, the J end lost 0 bases, and 15 bases lay between the germline ends. This sample was taken from a study of early stage breast cancer tumors. The wider study: Most invasive tumors, about 75% of the 16, were ER+/PR+/HER2-. Among approximately 12 ER+/PR+/HER2- tumors, eight were ductal, four lobular. Study-wide results and limits: Tumors had about 2.3-fold higher T cell density than normal breast.

Libraries were prepared by immunoSEQ multiplex PCR; TCRdb keeps only in-frame clonotypes and omits some of them. The sample contains nearly 70,000 clones, roughly 80% of which appear only once. The clonotype comes from a person aged 35-55 years with breast cancer. Material for sequencing was blood. This chain links TRBV4-1 with TRBJ2-4, with D possibly matching TRBD1 (5 bases). The CDR3: CASSHLLRQLAKNIQYF. The CDR3 nucleotides read TGCGCCAGCAGCCATCTCTTGAGACAGCTAGCCAAAAACATTCAGTACTTC.